The entry below describes one TCR beta chain. The antigen is not known. Trimming removed 8 bases at V and 0 bases at J, with 16 bases between. Germline CDR1 reads SNHLY; CDR2 reads FYNNEI. The CDR3 runs 15 residues. Libraries were prepared by immunoSEQ multiplex PCR; TCRdb keeps only in-frame clonotypes and omits some of them. The profile covers approximately 60,000 clones, with about three quarters appearing a single time and around 2.5% taken by the ten largest. The data were taken from a study of memory CD4+ T cells and cytomegalovirus serostatus. Points from the study as a whole: Of under 200 reported CMV TCRbeta sequences, about 70 were found in memory CD4+ repertoires. Repertoires predicted CMV serostatus with median bootstrapped AUC of approximately 0.94.

Single viable CD3+CD4+CD8-CD45RO+ cells were sorted as the memory CD4+ T cells. The sequenced material came from memory CD4+ T cells from blood. This receptor was identified in an adult in good health and CMV-seropositive. The rearrangement links TRBV2 to TRBJ1-1; a possible D gene is TRBD1 (5 bases). The CDR3 bases are TGTGCCAGCCAGGGTCTCGGACGTATGAACACTGAAGCTTTCTTT. Residues: CASQGLGRMNTEAFF. Together with reference TRBV2 and TRBJ1-1, the CDR3 gives the full variable domain: EPEVTQTPSHQVTQMGQEVILRCVPISNHLYFYWYRQILGQKVEFLVSFYNNEISEKSEIFDDQFSVERPDGSNFTLKIRSTKLEDSAMYFCASQGLGRMNTEAFFGQGTRLTVV.